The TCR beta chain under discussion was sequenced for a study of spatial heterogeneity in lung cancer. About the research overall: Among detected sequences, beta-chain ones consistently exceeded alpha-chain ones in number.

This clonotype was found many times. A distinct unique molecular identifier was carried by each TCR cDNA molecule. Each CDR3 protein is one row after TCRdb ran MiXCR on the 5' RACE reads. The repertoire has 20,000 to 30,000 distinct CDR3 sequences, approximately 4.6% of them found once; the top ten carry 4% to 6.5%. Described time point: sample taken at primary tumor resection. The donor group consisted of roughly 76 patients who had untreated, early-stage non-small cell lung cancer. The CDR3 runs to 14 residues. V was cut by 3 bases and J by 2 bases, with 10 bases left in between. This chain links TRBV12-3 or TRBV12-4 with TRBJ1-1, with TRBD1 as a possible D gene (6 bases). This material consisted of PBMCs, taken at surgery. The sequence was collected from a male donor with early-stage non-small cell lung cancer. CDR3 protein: CASSLDRHNTEAFF. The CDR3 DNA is TGTGCCAGCAGTTTGGACAGACACAACACTGAAGCTTTCTTT.